This passage covers 30 T cell receptor beta chains from one sample sequenced in a study of cytomegalovirus exposure and HLA in healthy donors. The PCR had 60 Vbeta and 13 Jbeta primers. Sequencing used immunoSEQ multiplex PCR; TCRdb keeps in-frame clones, though not all of them. There are some 190,000 clones in the sample; 75% to 90% occur only once, and 1.2% lies in the top ten. Input material: PBMCs. These receptors came from a boy under 10 years old in good health and CMV-seronegative.

This clone came up a few times. This sequence joins TRBV7-9 and TRBJ2-1; 9 bases fit TRBD2. Germline values: CDR1 SEHNR, CDR2 FQNEAQ (reference sequence). With V trimmed by 2 bases and J by 8 bases, 4 bases remained unmatched. The length of the CDR3 is 14 residues. The CDR3 sequence is CASSLTGLAYEQFF. CDR3 in DNA: TGTGCCAGCAGCTTAACGGGACTAGCCTATGAGCAGTTCTTC.

CDR3 amino acids: CASSLEGRGREELFF. The CDR3 bases are TGTGCCAGCAGCTTAGAAGGCAGGGGCCGAGAGGAGCTGTTTTTT. The rearrangement uses TRBV7-8 and TRBJ2-2, with D possibly matching TRBD1 (6 bases). The CDR3 sequence is 15 residues long. Trimming removed 1 base at V and 10 bases at J, with 16 bases between. Per the germline V gene, CDR1 is SGHVS and CDR2 is FQNEAQ.

The chain couples TRBV5-1 to TRBJ2-1; D is unclear. The germline gives CDR1 SGHRS, CDR2 YFSETQ. This CDR3 is built from 17 residues. Trimming removed 2 bases from V and 0 bases from J, with 15 bases in between. This CDR3 is CASSLRQAQSSYNEQFF. In DNA, the CDR3 is TGCGCCAGCAGCTTACGGCAGGCTCAGAGCTCCTACAATGAGCAGTTCTTC.

The genes are TRBV7-8 and TRBJ2-1; 7 bases line up with TRBD2. The CDR3 runs to 16 residues. Germline values: CDR1 SGHVS, CDR2 FQNEAQ. J was trimmed by 7 bases and V by 2 bases; bases with no gene match: 11. The CDR3 sequence is CASSLPTRGSGNEQFF. The CDR3 coding sequence is TGTGCCAGCAGCTTACCAACAAGGGGTAGCGGGAATGAGCAGTTCTTC.

This clone was seen only once. The V call is TRBV7-3, the J call TRBJ1-4; perhaps TRBD1 as D (6 bases). CDR1 and CDR2 (germline): SGHTA, FQGTGA. Trimming removed 5 bases from V and 4 bases from J, with 14 bases in between. The CDR3 is made up of 15 amino acids. CDR3 bases: TGTGCCAGCAGCCACGAGACAGGAGTTAATGAAAAACTGTTTTTT. As protein: CASSHETGVNEKLFF.

The rearrangement uses TRBV4-1 and TRBJ1-1; D possibly corresponds to TRBD1 (5 bases). CDR1 and CDR2 (germline): MGHRA, YSYEKL. Trimming removed 3 bases from V and 2 bases from J, with 16 bases in between. The CDR3 totals 16 residues. Here the CDR3 DNA reads TGCGCCAGCAGCCATCCTTTGGCAGGGTTAAACACTGAAGCTTTCTTT. This gives the protein CASSHPLAGLNTEAFF.

The chain joins TRBV9 to TRBJ2-3; the match to TRBD2 covers 9 bases. The CDR3 extends over 13 amino acids. V was pared by 7 bases and J by 4 bases, with 4 bases of the junction left unmatched. Germline V gene data show CDR1 as SGDLS and CDR2 as YYNGEE. CDR3 sequence reads: CASAGGNADTQYF. CDR3 in DNA: TGTGCCAGCGCGGGGGGGAACGCAGATACGCAGTATTTT.

V gene TRBV11-3 combines with J gene TRBJ1-4, with TRBD1 as a possible D gene (6 bases). V lost 4 bases and J 4 bases, leaving 19 bases between the germline ends. Germline V lookup: CDR1 SGHNT, CDR2 YENEEA. The CDR3 runs to 17 residues. The CDR3 DNA reads as TGTGCCAGCAGCTCACCCGCTACGGGACACCTTAATGAAAAACTGTTTTTT. Translation: CASSSPATGHLNEKLFF. The full variable domain, in which reference TRBV11-3 and TRBJ1-4 provide the parts outside the CDR3, is EAGVVQSPRYKIIEKKQPVAFWCNPISGHNTLYWYLQNLGQGPELLIRYENEEAVDDSQLPKDRFSAERLKGVDSTLKIQPAELGDSAVYLCASSSPATGHLNEKLFFGSGTQLSVL.

This clone was observed once. The rearrangement links TRBV4-2 to TRBJ2-1, with 8 bases matching TRBD2. Trimming removed 0 bases from V and 2 bases from J; junction bases left unmatched: 3. The CDR3 has 16 amino acids. Germline V CDR1 and CDR2: LGHNA, YNFKEQ. CDR3 DNA: TGTGCCAGCAGCCAAGAGAGCGGGAGTCCCTACAATGAGCAGTTCTTC. Its translation is CASSQESGSPYNEQFF.

The rearrangement links TRBV6-5 to TRBJ2-3, with 7 bases identical to TRBD1. This CDR3 spans 15 amino acids. The V gene's germline CDR1 is MNHEY and CDR2 SVGAGI. Trimming cost V 8 bases and J 4 bases; bases outside gene matches: 12. The CDR3 coding sequence is TGTGCCAGCCCCTTTCCTTGGGACAGATCAGATACGCAGTATTTT. Translated, it gives CASPFPWDRSDTQYF.

The V gene is TRBV6-1, the J gene TRBJ1-3; 7 positions match TRBD1. The trim removed 7 bases at V and 0 bases at J, leaving 6 bases unmatched. This CDR3 has 15 residues. CDR1 is MNHNS, CDR2 SASEGT, per germline. This CDR3 reads CASKITGDSGNTIYF. CDR3 bases: TGTGCCAGCAAGATAACAGGGGACTCTGGAAACACCATATATTTT.

In its sample, this clone was seen once. V is TRBV28 and J is TRBJ1-2; D is perhaps TRBD1 (5 bases). Germline assignment: CDR1 MDHEN and CDR2 SYDVKM. This CDR3 region has 13 residues. V was pared by 0 bases and J by 7 bases, with 9 bases between. The CDR3, as DNA: TGTGCCAGCAGTTTATGGGGAGGGGCTGGCTACACCTTC. Translation: CASSLWGGAGYTF.

The rearrangement links TRBV6-4 to TRBJ2-1, with D uncertain. The V gene's germline CDR1 is MRHNA and CDR2 SNTAGT. The CDR3 covers 11 residues. V was trimmed by 10 bases and J by 4 bases, leaving 8 bases between them. The CDR3 nucleotides are TGTGCCACCGCGTTATACAATGAGCAGTTCTTC. This gives the protein CATALYNEQFF.

This clone was counted between two and nine times. The genes are TRBV2 and TRBJ1-2, with D uncertain. The germline V and J ends were trimmed by 6 bases and 4 bases, with 12 bases remaining between them. This CDR3 comprises 13 residues. Per the germline V gene, CDR1 is SNHLY and CDR2 is FYNNEI. The DNA of the CDR3 is TGTGCCAGCAGAGAGGAGTTGGGCTATGGCTACACCTTC. This translates into CASREELGYGYTF.

The V gene is TRBV5-6, the J gene TRBJ2-3, with D perhaps matching TRBD2 (5 bases). The germline V and J ends were trimmed by 0 bases and 5 bases, with 7 bases remaining between them. The germline CDR1 and CDR2 sequences are SGHDT and YYEEEE. The CDR3 is 13 amino acids. This CDR3 reads CASSLGGRDTQYF. The DNA of the CDR3 is TGTGCCAGCAGCTTGGGAGGGCGAGATACGCAGTATTTT.

In this sample, this clone turned up once. This chain uses TRBV18 with TRBJ2-2; D remains unclear. The CDR3 has 16 residues. Germline V lookup: CDR1 KGHSH, CDR2 LQKENI. The V and J ends lost 3 bases and 2 bases respectively, with 13 bases between them. The CDR3 nucleotides are TGTGCCAGCTCACCTGTGGGCCCTCATAACACCGGGGAGCTGTTTTTT. Amino acid sequence: CASSPVGPHNTGELFF. The complete variable domain, with remaining parts taken from reference TRBV18 and TRBJ2-2, reads NAGVMQNPRHLVRRRGQEARLRCSPMKGHSHVYWYRQLPEEGLKFMVYLQKENIIDESGMPKERFSAEFPKEGPSILRIQQVVRGDSAAYFCASSPVGPHNTGELFFGEGSRLTVL.

The chain has TRBV15 and TRBJ1-5, with D uncertain. Germline CDR1 reads LNHNV; CDR2 reads YYDKDF (reference sequence). V shed 0 bases and J shed 7 bases, with 13 bases lying between them. This CDR3 has 15 residues. The DNA for the CDR3 is TGTGCCACCAGCAGAGATGGAGGGCTATCGCAGCCCCAGCATTTT. Translation gives CATSRDGGLSQPQHF. Supplemented by reference TRBV15 and TRBJ1-5, the full variable domain reads DAMVIQNPRYQVTQFGKPVTLSCSQTLNHNVMYWYQQKSSQAPKLLFHYYDKDFNNEADTPDNFQSRRPNTSFCFLDIRSPGLGDTAMYLCATSRDGGLSQPQHFGDGTRLSIL.

The chain recombines TRBV4-1 with TRBJ1-1; D unresolved. V gave up 1 base and J gave up 0 bases, with 9 bases separating them. The CDR3 runs 15 residues. Per the germline V gene, CDR1 is MGHRA and CDR2 is YSYEKL. Written as DNA, the CDR3 is TGCGCCAGCAGCCAAGGGCCACCTCTGAACACTGAAGCTTTCTTT. This encodes CASSQGPPLNTEAFF.

The chain joins TRBV5-6 to TRBJ1-4; the D is unclear. The CDR3 runs 14 residues. Germline assignment: CDR1 SGHDT and CDR2 YYEEEE. Trimming cost V 2 bases and J 1 base, with 6 bases left between them. CDR3 sequence: CASSFEGTNEKLFF. CDR3 in DNA: TGTGCCAGCAGCTTTGAGGGAACTAATGAAAAACTGTTTTTT.

In regard to this clone: Other DNA variants within this sample encode the same CDR3. V gene TRBV29-1 combines with J gene TRBJ1-1; TRBD1 might be the D (5 bases). The CDR3 is made up of 14 amino acids. The V end was cut by 5 bases, the J end by 5 bases, with 18 bases between. Germline values: CDR1 SQVTM, CDR2 ANQGSEA. This CDR3 is CSVTPTTEQTEAFF. DNA for the CDR3: TGCAGCGTTACCCCAACGACAGAACAAACTGAAGCTTTCTTT.

The rearrangement links TRBV7-2 to TRBJ2-5, with D possibly TRBD2 on 6 matching bases. V lost 2 bases and J 5 bases, leaving 6 bases between the germline ends. The CDR3 is 12 amino acids. Looked up from germline, CDR1 is SGHTA and CDR2 is FQGNSA. The CDR3 loop reads CASSLRGETQYF. DNA of the CDR3: TGTGCCAGCAGCTTACGGGGGGAGACCCAGTACTTC.

The chain combines TRBV4-2 with TRBJ2-3, with 12 bases fitting TRBD2. Germline V gene sequence: CDR1 LGHNA, CDR2 YNFKEQ. The CDR3 is 16 residues long. V dropped 4 bases and J dropped 0; count of bases not matched to a gene: 2. CDR3 DNA sequence: TGTGCCAGCAGCCCTGGGACTAGCGGGAGCACAGATACGCAGTATTTT. Its protein product is CASSPGTSGSTDTQYF.

The CDR3 DNA follows: TGTGCCAGCAGCAAAGATCCAGGGGTGAGGCATCACACCGGGGAGCTGTTTTTT. It is translated as CASSKDPGVRHHTGELFF. The J gene is TRBJ2-2, the V gene TRBV21-1; the DNA was not compared with TRBD1, the D call given in the table. TRBV21-1 corresponds to a pseudogene. The CDR3 sequence is 18 residues long.

The V and J genes are TRBV29-1 and TRBJ2-5; 7 bases align to TRBD2. The germline CDR1 and CDR2 sequences are SQVTM and ANQGSEA. This CDR3 spans 14 amino acids. V trimming: 3 bases; J trimming: 1 base; junction bases outside the gene matches: 5. CDR3 DNA sequence: TGCAGCGTTGAGTTCGCGGGAGCCCAAGAGACCCAGTACTTC. Encoded protein: CSVEFAGAQETQYF.

Of note for this clone: One end of the junction varies from germline; a read error may be responsible. The V gene is TRBV7-9, the J gene TRBJ1-2; 11 bases align to TRBD1. From germline, CDR1 is SEHNR and CDR2 FQNEAQ (reference sequence). The CDR3 has 12 amino acids. As DNA, the CDR3 is TGTGCCAGCAGCTTCGACAGGACAGGGGGCTCCTTC. It codes for CASSFDRTGGSF.

In its sample, this clone was seen once. This chain joins TRBV5-1 and TRBJ2-1; TRBD2 matches 10 bases. Trimming removed 0 bases from V and 4 bases from J; junction bases left unmatched: 4. CDR3 size: 16 residues. The germline gives CDR1 SGHRS, CDR2 YFSETQ. CDR3 bases: TGCGCCAGCAGCTTGGCAGCGGGGGGGGGTTACAATGAGCAGTTCTTC. As protein: CASSLAAGGGYNEQFF.

The V call is TRBV5-4, the J call TRBJ1-2; D might be TRBD1 (5 bases). V lost 3 bases, J lost 0 bases, and 12 bases lay in between. The germline CDR1 and CDR2 sequences are SGHNT and YYREEE (reference sequence). This CDR3 has 15 amino acids. Here the CDR3 DNA reads TGTGCCAGCAGCTGGGGGAGGAGGCCTAACTATGGCTACACCTTC. The encoded protein is CASSWGRRPNYGYTF.

This clone was seen a handful of times. The chain couples TRBV19 to TRBJ1-5, with no clear D. The V gene's germline CDR1 is LNHDA and CDR2 SQIVND (reference sequence). The germline V and J ends were trimmed by 7 bases and 1 base, with 17 bases remaining between them. CDR3 length: 16 amino acids. CDR3: CASTTTLGRSNQPQHF. The CDR3 nucleotides read TGTGCCAGTACTACAACCCTGGGGAGAAGCAATCAGCCCCAGCATTTT.

The V and J genes are TRBV27 and TRBJ2-1, with D maybe TRBD2 (6 bases). The V gene lost 5 bases and the J gene lost 8 bases, with 31 bases spanning the gap. The germline CDR1 and CDR2 sequences are MNHEY and SMNVEV (reference sequence). The CDR3 spans 19 residues. In DNA form, the CDR3 reads TGTGCCAGCAGTCCCGATAACCCTGGGCAGGCCGGCCCTAGCGATGAGCAGTTCTTC. It translates to CASSPDNPGQAGPSDEQFF.

The V gene is TRBV5-1, the J gene TRBJ1-2; 8 bases align to TRBD1. CDR1 and CDR2 from the germline V gene are SGHRS and YFSETQ. Unmatched junction bases numbered 5, after V lost 1 base and J lost 6 bases. This CDR3 region has 14 residues. The CDR3 DNA sequence: TGCGCCAGCAGCTTGTGGACAGGGTCGGATGGCTACACCTTC. Protein sequence: CASSLWTGSDGYTF.